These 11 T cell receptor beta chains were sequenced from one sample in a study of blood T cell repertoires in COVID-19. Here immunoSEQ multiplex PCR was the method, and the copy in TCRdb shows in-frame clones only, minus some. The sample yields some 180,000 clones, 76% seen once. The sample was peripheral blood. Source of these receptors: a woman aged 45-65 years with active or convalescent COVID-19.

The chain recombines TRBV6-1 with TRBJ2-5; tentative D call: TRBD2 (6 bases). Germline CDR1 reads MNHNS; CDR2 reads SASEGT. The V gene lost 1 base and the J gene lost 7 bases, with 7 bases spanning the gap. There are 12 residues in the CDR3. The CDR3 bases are TGTGCCAGCAGTGAAGTGCGGGGGACCCAGTACTTC. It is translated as CASSEVRGTQYF.

The chain's CDR3 is CASSLADSKNIQYF. Here the CDR3 DNA reads TGTGCCAGCAGTCTAGCGGACTCCAAAAACATTCAGTACTTC. The chain carries TRBV6-6 and TRBJ2-4, with TRBD2 matching over 7 bases. CDR3 length equals 14 residues. Trimming removed 5 bases from V and 2 bases from J; junction bases left unmatched: 3. CDR1 and CDR2 (germline): MNHNY, SVGAGI (reference sequence).

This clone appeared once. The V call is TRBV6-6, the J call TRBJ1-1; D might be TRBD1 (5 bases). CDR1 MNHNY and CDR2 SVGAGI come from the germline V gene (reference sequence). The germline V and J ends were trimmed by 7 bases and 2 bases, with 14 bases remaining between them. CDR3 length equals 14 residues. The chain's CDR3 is CASTVLRGNTEAFF. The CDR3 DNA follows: TGTGCCAGCACCGTACTAAGGGGAAACACTGAAGCTTTCTTT.

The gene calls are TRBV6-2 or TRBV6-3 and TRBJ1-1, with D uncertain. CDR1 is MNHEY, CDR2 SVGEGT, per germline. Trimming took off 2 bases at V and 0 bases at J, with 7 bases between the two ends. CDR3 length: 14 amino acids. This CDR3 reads CASSYPDLNTEAFF. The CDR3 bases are TGTGCCAGCAGTTACCCGGACTTGAACACTGAAGCTTTCTTT.

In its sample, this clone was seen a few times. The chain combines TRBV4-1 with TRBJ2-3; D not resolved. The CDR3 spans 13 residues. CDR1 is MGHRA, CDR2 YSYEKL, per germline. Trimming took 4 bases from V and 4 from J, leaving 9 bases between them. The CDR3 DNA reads TGCGCCAGCAGCCTCACTTTGGCAGATACGCAGTATTTT. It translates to CASSLTLADTQYF.

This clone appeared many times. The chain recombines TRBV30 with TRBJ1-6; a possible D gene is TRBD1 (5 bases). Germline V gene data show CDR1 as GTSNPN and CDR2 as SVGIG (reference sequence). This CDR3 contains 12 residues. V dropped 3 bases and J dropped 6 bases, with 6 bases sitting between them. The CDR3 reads CAWRTVNSPLHF. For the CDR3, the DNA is TGTGCCTGGAGGACAGTTAATTCACCCCTCCACTTT. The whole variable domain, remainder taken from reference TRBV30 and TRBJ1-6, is SQTIHQWPATLVQPVGSPLSLECTVEGTSNPNLYWYRQAAGRGLQLLFYSVGIGQISSEVPQNLSASRPQDRQFILSSKKLLLSDSGFYLCAWRTVNSPLHFGNGTRLTVT.

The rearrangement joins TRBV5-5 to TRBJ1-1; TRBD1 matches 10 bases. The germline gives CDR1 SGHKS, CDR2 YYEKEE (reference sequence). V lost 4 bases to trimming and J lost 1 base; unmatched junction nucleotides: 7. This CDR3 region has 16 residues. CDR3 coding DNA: TGTGCCAGCAGCGGTGGGACAGGGGCGACGAACACTGAAGCTTTCTTT. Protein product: CASSGGTGATNTEAFF.

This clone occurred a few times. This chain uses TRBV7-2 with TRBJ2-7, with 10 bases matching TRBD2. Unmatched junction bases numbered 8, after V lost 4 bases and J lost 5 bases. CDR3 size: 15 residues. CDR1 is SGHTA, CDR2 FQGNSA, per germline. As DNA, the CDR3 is TGTGCCAGCAGCTACAGCGGGAGGGCCCTGGACGAGCAGTACTTC. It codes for CASSYSGRALDEQYF.

CDR3 DNA: TGCAGCGCCGATCGGGGGGGGAACACTGAAGCTTTCTTT. Translation: CSADRGGNTEAFF. The chain couples TRBV29-1 to TRBJ1-1; a possible D gene is TRBD1 (5 bases). The CDR3 has 13 residues. V was cut by 7 bases and J by 1 base, with 13 bases left in between. Germline lookup yields CDR1 SQVTM and CDR2 ANQGSEA.

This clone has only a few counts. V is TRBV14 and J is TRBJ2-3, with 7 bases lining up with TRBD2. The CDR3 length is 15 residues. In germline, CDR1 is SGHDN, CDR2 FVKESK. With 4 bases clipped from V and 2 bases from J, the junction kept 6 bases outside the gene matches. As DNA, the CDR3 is TGTGCCAGCAGCCCTCGGCTAGCGGACACAGATACGCAGTATTTT. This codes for CASSPRLADTDTQYF.

CDR3 DNA sequence: TGTGCCAGCAGCGGGACTAGCGGGGGCTCCGGGGAGCTGTTTTTT. This translates into CASSGTSGGSGELFF. The chain recombines TRBV7-2 with TRBJ2-2; 14 bases match TRBD2. V was pared by 5 bases and J by 6 bases, with 2 bases of the junction left unmatched. The CDR3 sequence is 15 residues long. The germline V gene has CDR1 SGHTA and CDR2 FQGNSA.